The source of this T cell receptor beta chain is a study of graft-versus-host responses after intestinal transplantation. Across the whole study: After anti-thymocyte globulin induction, recipients took tacrolimus and steroids for 2 to 3 years. Notes on the study in general: Ileal or blood samples showed some GvH clones first, and such clones were also found in recipient marrow. Levels of circulating GvH clones at their peak were associated with early post-transplant HvG declines. Allograft clonal ratios (graft-versus-host to host-versus-graft) were high in patients who had graft-donor T cell macrochimerism.

Concerning this clone itself: Its antigen is undetermined.

The protocol was immunoSEQ multiplex PCR, while the TCRdb copy is restricted to in-frame clones and leaves out a portion. The sample shows approximately 70,000 clones, roughly 90% of them seen only once. The CDR3 contains 14 residues. Unmatched junction bases numbered 7, after V lost 10 bases and J lost 4 bases. Germline assignment: CDR1 SNHLY and CDR2 FYNNEI. This receptor was identified in a human donor who received an intestinal transplant. Here the sequenced sample was unstimulated CD8+ T cells sorted from spleen or lymph node cells, taken before intestinal transplant. This chain connects TRBV2 to TRBJ2-1, with TRBD2 identical over 10 bases. In DNA, the CDR3 is TGTGCCACCGTTAGCGGGGGGCCTTACAATGAGCAGTTCTTC. It translates to CATVSGGPYNEQFF.